These 11 T cell receptor beta chains came from one sample sequenced in a study of PD-L1 blockade in urothelial cancer (dated by TCRdb to about 2017). Library preparation used the immunoSEQ multiplex PCR assay. Drawn from immuneACCESS, this table holds only the in-frame rearrangements with V and J called that TCRdb kept. Clones are partly lost; checked studies trace under half to an unresolved V gene and leave the rest unexplained. Across this sample there are tens of thousands of clones, with more than 70% seen only once. Roughly a sixth of the sample lies in the top ten. The sample here was PBMCs, taken around atezolizumab (anti-PD-L1) treatment. These receptors were obtained from a man aged 55 to 70 with urothelial cancer.

This chain connects TRBV6-1 to TRBJ2-1, with no clear D. The V end lost 7 bases, the J end lost 10 bases, and 17 bases lay between the germline ends. This CDR3 comprises 13 residues. Germline CDR1 MNHNS, CDR2 SASEGT. The CDR3 here is CASNPLGGEEQFF. The CDR3, as DNA: TGTGCCAGCAATCCTTTAGGTGGAGAAGAGCAGTTCTTC.

This clone was observed a handful of times. The CDR3 DNA follows: TGTGCCAGTAGTAGAAAGCTCAGGGGGCAGAGCACTGAAGCTTTCTTT. It encodes CASSRKLRGQSTEAFF. The chain combines TRBV19 with TRBJ1-1; 8 bases are shared with TRBD1. Germline lookup yields CDR1 LNHDA and CDR2 SQIVND (reference sequence). The CDR3 consists of 16 residues. The V gene end was trimmed by 4 bases and the J gene end by 4 bases; junction bases not matched to a gene: 11.

This CDR3 is CASTERETEKLFF. CDR3 nucleotides: TGTGCCAGCACCGAGAGGGAAACTGAAAAACTGTTTTTT. The chain employs TRBV2 and TRBJ1-4; D gene uncertain. This CDR3 has 13 residues. The V end lost 7 bases, the J end lost 7 bases, and 13 bases lay between the germline ends. The V gene's germline CDR1 is SNHLY and CDR2 FYNNEI.

The chain employs TRBV6-1 and TRBJ2-3; 8 bases agree with TRBD2. In germline, CDR1 is MNHNS, CDR2 SASEGT. Trimming took 1 base from V and 3 from J; bases not matched to a gene: 6. The CDR3 spans 16 residues. This CDR3 reads CASSEGAGGWTDTQYF. CDR3 bases: TGTGCCAGCAGTGAAGGTGCGGGGGGATGGACAGATACGCAGTATTTT.

The chain couples TRBV5-4 to TRBJ2-1, with D maybe TRBD1 (5 bases). This CDR3 comprises 16 residues. The germline gives CDR1 SGHNT, CDR2 YYREEE (reference sequence). V was pared by 1 base and J by 4 bases, with 15 bases between. The CDR3 region is CASSLFQQASYNEQFF. CDR3 coding DNA: TGTGCCAGCAGCTTGTTTCAACAGGCTAGTTACAATGAGCAGTTCTTC. Looking up the rest from reference TRBV5-4 and TRBJ2-1 gives the full variable domain: ETGVTQSPTHLIKTRGQQVTLRCSSQSGHNTVSWYQQALGQGPQFIFQYYREEENGRGNFPPRFSGLQFPNYSSELNVNALELDDSALYLCASSLFQQASYNEQFFGPGTRLTVL.

This clone is labeled medium-sized. This chain links TRBV10-2 with TRBJ2-5; 9 nucleotides align to TRBD1. V dropped 3 bases and J dropped 6; count of bases not matched to a gene: 5. The CDR3 has 14 residues. CDR1 is WSHSY and CDR2 is SAAADI in the germline V gene. CDR3 region: CASSEGQGTKTQYF. The CDR3 DNA is TGCGCCAGCAGTGAAGGACAGGGGACCAAGACCCAGTACTTC.

This clone has only one observation. CDR3 sequence (DNA): TGTGCCAGCCGGGACAGGAGTAATGAAAAACTGTTTTTT. Protein sequence: CASRDRSNEKLFF. J is TRBJ1-4 and V is TRBV6-1; 8 bases are shared with TRBD1. The CDR3 has 13 amino acids. The germline V gene has CDR1 MNHNS and CDR2 SASEGT. V was pared by 8 bases and J by 4 bases, with 3 bases of the junction left unmatched.

This chain joins TRBV30 and TRBJ2-7; 7 positions agree with TRBD1. V gave up 5 bases and J gave up 3 bases; unmatched junction bases: 7. CDR1 is GTSNPN and CDR2 is SVGIG in the germline V gene (reference sequence). The length of the CDR3 is 13 residues. In DNA form, the CDR3 reads TGTGCCTGGGGAAGGGCAGGGGGCTACGAGCAGTACTTC. Translating gives CAWGRAGGYEQYF.

The gene calls are TRBV4-2 and TRBJ2-7; 10 bases line up with TRBD2. The CDR3 runs 17 residues. J was trimmed by 2 bases and V by 0 bases; bases with no gene match: 7. CDR1 is LGHNA and CDR2 is YNFKEQ in the germline V gene. CDR3: CASSQEEGLAVAYEQYF. CDR3 bases: TGTGCCAGCAGCCAAGAGGAAGGACTAGCGGTGGCCTACGAGCAGTACTTC.

This clone has just one count. This chain links TRBV7-9 with TRBJ2-4; D unclear. Per germline, CDR1 SEHNR and CDR2 FQNEAQ (reference sequence). The CDR3 runs to 12 residues. V lost 5 bases and J lost 6, with 8 bases in between. The CDR3 loop reads CASSGDTNIQYF. CDR3 coding DNA: TGTGCCAGCAGCGGTGACACAAACATTCAGTACTTC.

DNA for the CDR3: TGTGCCAGCAGGGACAGGCCGCTATCAGGGGGCTACGAGCAGTACTTC. It codes for CASRDRPLSGGYEQYF. This chain uses TRBV25-1 with TRBJ2-7; 7 bases match TRBD1. CDR3 length: 16 amino acids. The germline V gene has CDR1 MGHDK and CDR2 SYGVNS. V was pared by 6 bases and J by 3 bases, with 14 bases of the junction left unmatched.